This TCR beta chain was retrieved from a study of regulatory T cells in long-lasting Graves disease. Overall study results and limits: Persistent disease favored TRBV28, TRBJ1-2 and TRBJ2-5.

This clonotype has a count of ten or more. Antigen unknown. The CDR3 length is 13 residues. Between the trimmed V and J ends, which lost 4 bases and 4 bases, there was a span of 7 bases. Germline V gene lookup returns CDR1 MGHDK and CDR2 SYGVNS. Regarding time point: newly diagnosed GD, antithyroid drugs for less than 3 months. Extracted PBMC RNA gave rise to the TCR library. As collected, the peripheral blood samples measured 7.5 to 10 milliliters each and went into EDTA tubes. Through Arm-PCR of CDR3 regions and iRepertoire HTBI primers, TCR beta libraries were built. One entry per CDR3 protein results from TCRdb running MiXCR on the multiplex PCR reads. The sample consists of about 400,000 distinct CDR3 sequences, 15% to 18% of them appearing once.

The rearrangement uses TRBV25-1 and TRBJ2-2; the D is unclear. The receptor's source is a female donor with Graves disease. This material consisted of peripheral blood mononuclear cells (PBMCs), taken at new diagnosis, from a patient treated with antithyroid drugs. CDR3 sequence: CASSASTTGELFF. The CDR3 region has the DNA TGTGCCAGCAGTGCCAGTACCACCGGGGAGCTGTTTTTT.